This passage covers 10 T cell receptor beta chains from one sample sequenced in a study of blood T cell repertoires in COVID-19. The repertoire was sequenced with immunoSEQ multiplex PCR; TCRdb's copy has only in-frame clones and lacks some. Among about 180,000 clones, about 85% were seen once, and the ten largest hold about 9.4%. The sample consisted of peripheral blood. The receptors come from an elderly woman with acute or convalescent COVID-19.

This chain connects TRBV6-1 to TRBJ2-7, with D perhaps TRBD2 (6 bases). Germline CDR1 and CDR2: MNHNS and SASEGT. V was clipped by 2 bases and J by 5 bases, with 13 bases between them. There are 14 residues in the CDR3. CDR3 loop: CASSETTRGNEQYF. The CDR3 region has the DNA TGTGCCAGCAGTGAAACGACCCGCGGGAACGAGCAGTACTTC.

The genes are TRBV27 and TRBJ2-7, with D perhaps matching TRBD2 (6 bases). The CDR3 runs 15 residues. Germline CDR1 MNHEY, CDR2 SMNVEV (reference sequence). Trimming pared 6 bases from V and 5 bases from J, leaving 20 bases between. This CDR3 reads CASSHSGSLGDEQYF. The CDR3 region has the DNA TGTGCCAGCAGCCATAGCGGTAGCCTTGGAGACGAGCAGTACTTC.

The rearrangement links TRBV19 to TRBJ1-2, with D perhaps TRBD1 (5 bases). The CDR3 is 16 amino acids. Germline lookup yields CDR1 LNHDA and CDR2 SQIVND (reference sequence). V was pared by 3 bases and J by 6 bases, with 20 bases between. The CDR3 region has the DNA TGTGCCAGTAGTATCCCGAAGACAGTTAATCGACATGGCTACACCTTC. Encoded protein: CASSIPKTVNRHGYTF.

The chain uses TRBV15 and TRBJ1-1; weak D call: TRBD1 (6 bases). The V and J ends lost 2 bases and 0 bases respectively, with 7 bases between them. Germline CDR1 reads LNHNV; CDR2 reads YYDKDF (reference sequence). The CDR3 sequence is 14 residues long. CDR3 residues: CATSRQGMNTEAFF. The CDR3 DNA sequence: TGTGCCACCAGCAGACAGGGGATGAACACTGAAGCTTTCTTT.

The V call is TRBV18, the J call TRBJ1-1; D remains unclear. This CDR3 comprises 12 residues. Per the germline V gene, CDR1 is KGHSH and CDR2 is LQKENI. The V end lost 5 bases, the J end lost 11 bases, and 15 bases lay between the germline ends. The CDR3 DNA is TGTGCCAGCTCAAAGGAGGACCCGGGGGCTTTCTTT. Translating gives CASSKEDPGAFF.

This chain connects TRBV5-1 to TRBJ2-6, with D maybe TRBD1 (5 bases). Trimming stripped 0 bases from V and 2 bases from J, with 15 bases between. The CDR3 is 18 amino acids. Germline V gene data show CDR1 as SGHRS and CDR2 as YFSETQ. CDR3 sequence (DNA): TGCGCCAGCAGCTTGGTGGTAGGGGATCTACCTGGGGCCAACGTCCTGACTTTC. The encoded protein is CASSLVVGDLPGANVLTF.

V is TRBV6-5 and J is TRBJ1-1; perhaps TRBD1 as D (6 bases). The length of the CDR3 is 14 residues. The V gene's germline CDR1 is MNHEY and CDR2 SVGAGI. With 0 bases removed from V and 7 bases from J, the gap between germline ends came to 12 bases. The CDR3 region is CASSYSPGAGEAFF. CDR3 DNA: TGTGCCAGCAGTTACTCCCCAGGGGCGGGTGAAGCTTTCTTT.

V gene TRBV9 combines with J gene TRBJ1-3; D call uncertain. This CDR3 is 20 amino acids long. V was cut by 0 bases and J by 0 bases, with 22 bases left in between. CDR1 and CDR2 from the germline V gene are SGDLS and YYNGEE. CDR3 sequence: CASSVDTRLCAISSGNTIYF. The CDR3 region has the DNA TGTGCCAGCAGCGTAGATACCCGGTTGTGCGCGATAAGCTCTGGAAACACCATATATTTT. The whole variable domain, filled in from reference TRBV9 and TRBJ1-3, reads DSGVTQTPKHLITATGQRVTLRCSPRSGDLSVYWYQQSLDQGLQFLIQYYNGEERAKGNILERFSAQQFPDLHSELNLSSLELGDSALYFCASSVDTRLCAISSGNTIYFGEGSWLTVV.

The V gene is TRBV30, the J gene TRBJ2-5; TRBD2 might be the D (5 bases). CDR3 length: 12 residues. Germline CDR1 is GTSNPN and CDR2 is SVGIG (reference sequence). V lost 0 bases to trimming and J lost 7 bases, with 9 bases between them. CDR3 sequence reads: CAWSVGGWTQYF. The CDR3 DNA follows: TGTGCCTGGAGTGTGGGCGGGTGGACCCAGTACTTC.

J is TRBJ2-1 and V is TRBV19; 9 nucleotides align to TRBD2. V lost 1 base, J lost 6 bases, and 10 bases stayed unmatched. Germline lookup yields CDR1 LNHDA and CDR2 SQIVND (reference sequence). CDR3 length equals 17 residues. CDR3 nucleotide sequence: TGTGCCAGTAGTATAGTGGCGGGAGGGCCTTCGTCCAATGAGCAGTTCTTC. Translating it yields CASSIVAGGPSSNEQFF. Full variable domain (missing parts from reference TRBV19 and TRBJ2-1): DGGITQSPKYLFRKEGQNVTLSCEQNLNHDAMYWYRQDPGQGLRLIYYSQIVNDFQKGDIAEGYSVSREKKESFPLTVTSAQKNPTAFYLCASSIVAGGPSSNEQFFGPGTRLTVL.